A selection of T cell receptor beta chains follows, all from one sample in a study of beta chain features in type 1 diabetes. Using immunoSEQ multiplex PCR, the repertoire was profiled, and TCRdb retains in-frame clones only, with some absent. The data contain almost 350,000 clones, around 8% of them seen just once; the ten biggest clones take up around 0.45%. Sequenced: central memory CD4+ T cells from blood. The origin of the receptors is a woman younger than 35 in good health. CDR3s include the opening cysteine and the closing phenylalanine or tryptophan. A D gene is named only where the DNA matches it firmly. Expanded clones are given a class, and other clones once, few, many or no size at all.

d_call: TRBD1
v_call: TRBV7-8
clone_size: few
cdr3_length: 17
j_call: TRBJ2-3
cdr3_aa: CASSRARDRPRGDTQYF
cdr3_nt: TGTGCCAGCAGCCGAGCCCGGGACAGACCTCGAGGAGATACGCAGTATTTT

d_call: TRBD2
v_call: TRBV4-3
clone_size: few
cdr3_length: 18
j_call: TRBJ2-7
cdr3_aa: CASSQGVLAGGGTYEQYF
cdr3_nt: TGCGCCAGCAGCCAAGGTGTACTAGCGGGAGGAGGTACCTACGAGCAGTACTTC

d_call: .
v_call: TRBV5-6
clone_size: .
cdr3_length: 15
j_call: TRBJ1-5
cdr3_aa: CASSYRPWGNQPQHF
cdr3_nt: TGTGCCAGCAGCTACCGACCTTGGGGCAATCAGCCCCAGCATTTT

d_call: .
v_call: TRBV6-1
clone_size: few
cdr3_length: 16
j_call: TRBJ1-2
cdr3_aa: CASSGPIYRVYGGYTF
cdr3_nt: TGTGCCAGCAGTGGACCCATTTACAGGGTCTACGGCGGCTACACCTTC

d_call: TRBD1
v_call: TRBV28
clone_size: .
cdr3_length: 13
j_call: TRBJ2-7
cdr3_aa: CATQGTGGYEQYF
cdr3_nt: TGTGCCACCCAGGGGACAGGGGGTTACGAGCAGTACTTC

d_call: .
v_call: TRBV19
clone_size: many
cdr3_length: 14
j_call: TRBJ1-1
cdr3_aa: CASSTRAMNTEAFF
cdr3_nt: TGTGCCAGTAGTACGAGGGCCATGAACACTGAAGCTTTCTTT

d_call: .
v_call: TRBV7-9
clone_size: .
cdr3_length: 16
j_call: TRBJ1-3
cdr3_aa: CASSLDAMFSGNTIYF
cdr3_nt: TGTGCCAGCAGCTTAGACGCCATGTTCTCTGGAAACACCATATATTTT

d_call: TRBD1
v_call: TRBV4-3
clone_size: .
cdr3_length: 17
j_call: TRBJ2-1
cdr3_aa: CASSQGTWGTGGSTRFF
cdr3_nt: TGCGCCAGCAGCCAAGGAACATGGGGGACAGGGGGCTCGACGCGGTTCTTC

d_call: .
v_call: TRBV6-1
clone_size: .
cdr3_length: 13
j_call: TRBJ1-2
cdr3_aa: CASRKGVQSGYTF
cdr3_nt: TGTGCCAGCAGGAAGGGAGTTCAGAGTGGCTACACCTTC

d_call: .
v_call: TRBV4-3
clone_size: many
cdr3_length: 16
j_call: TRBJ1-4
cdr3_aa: CASSQGPSGRDEKLFF
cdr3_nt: TGCGCCAGCAGCCAAGGGCCTTCCGGGAGGGATGAAAAACTGTTTTTT

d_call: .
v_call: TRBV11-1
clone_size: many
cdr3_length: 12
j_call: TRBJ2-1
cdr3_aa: CASSLHQNEQFF
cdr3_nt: TGTGCCAGCAGCTTACACCAAAATGAGCAGTTCTTC

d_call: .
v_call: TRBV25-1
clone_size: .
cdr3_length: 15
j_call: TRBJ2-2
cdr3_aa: CASTPATPNTGELFF
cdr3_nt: TGTGCCAGCACCCCAGCGACTCCGAACACCGGGGAGCTGTTTTTT

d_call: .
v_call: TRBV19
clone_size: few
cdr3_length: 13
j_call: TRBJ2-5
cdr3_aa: CASSRQDQETQYF
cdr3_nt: TGTGCCAGTAGCCGACAGGACCAAGAGACCCAGTACTTC

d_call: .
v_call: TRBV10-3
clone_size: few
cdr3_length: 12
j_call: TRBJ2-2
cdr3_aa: CAISSSTGELFF
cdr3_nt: TGTGCCATCAGCTCCTCCACTGGGGAGCTGTTTTTT

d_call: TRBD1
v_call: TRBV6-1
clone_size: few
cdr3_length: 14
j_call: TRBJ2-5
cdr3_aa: CASRGQGDSKTQYF
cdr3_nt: TGTGCCAGCAGGGGGCAGGGGGATTCGAAGACCCAGTACTTC

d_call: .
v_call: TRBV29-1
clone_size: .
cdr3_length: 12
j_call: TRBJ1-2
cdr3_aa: CSASGRDYGYTF
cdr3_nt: TGCAGCGCCAGCGGGAGAGACTATGGCTACACCTTC

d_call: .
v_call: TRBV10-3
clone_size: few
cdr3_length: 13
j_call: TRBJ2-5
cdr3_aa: CAITKTREETQYF
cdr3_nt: TGTGCCATCACCAAGACTAGGGAGGAGACCCAGTACTTC

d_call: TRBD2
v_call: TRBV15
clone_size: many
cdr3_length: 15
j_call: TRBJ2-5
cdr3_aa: CATSGLAGAGETQYF
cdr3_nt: TGTGCCACCAGCGGGTTAGCGGGAGCGGGGGAGACCCAGTACTTC

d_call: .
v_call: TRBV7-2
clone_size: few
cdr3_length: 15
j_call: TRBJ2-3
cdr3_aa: CASSLAPAGGDTQYF
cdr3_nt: TGTGCCAGCAGCTTAGCCCCTGCGGGCGGGGATACGCAGTATTTT

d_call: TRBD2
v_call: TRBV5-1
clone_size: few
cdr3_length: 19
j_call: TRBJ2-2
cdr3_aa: CASSDTGTSGSWNTGELFF
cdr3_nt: TGCGCCAGCAGCGATACCGGGACTAGCGGGAGTTGGAACACCGGGGAGCTGTTTTTT

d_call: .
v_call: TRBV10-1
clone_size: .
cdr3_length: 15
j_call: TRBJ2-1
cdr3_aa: CASSDRQGGYNEQFF
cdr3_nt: TGCGCCAGCAGTGATCGGCAGGGAGGCTACAATGAGCAGTTCTTC

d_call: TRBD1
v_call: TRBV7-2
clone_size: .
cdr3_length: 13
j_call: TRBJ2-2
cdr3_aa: CASRRQGSGELFF
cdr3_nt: TGTGCCAGCAGACGACAGGGATCCGGGGAGCTGTTTTTT

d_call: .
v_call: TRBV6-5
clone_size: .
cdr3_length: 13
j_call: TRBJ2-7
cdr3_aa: CASRGTSRYEQYF
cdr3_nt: TGTGCCAGCAGGGGGACTTCACGCTACGAGCAGTACTTC

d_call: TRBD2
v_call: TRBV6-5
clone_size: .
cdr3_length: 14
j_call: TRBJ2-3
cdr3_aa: CASSRDYSEDTQYF
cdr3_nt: TGTGCCAGCAGTAGGGACTATAGTGAAGATACGCAGTATTTT

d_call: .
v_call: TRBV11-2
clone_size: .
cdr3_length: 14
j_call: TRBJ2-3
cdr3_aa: CASSPRYNTDTQYF
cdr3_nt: TGTGCCAGCAGCCCTCGGTATAATACAGATACGCAGTATTTT

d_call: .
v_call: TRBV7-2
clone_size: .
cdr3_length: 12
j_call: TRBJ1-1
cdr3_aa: CASSGGGRVAFF
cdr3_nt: TGTGCCAGCAGCGGCGGGGGCAGGGTGGCTTTCTTT

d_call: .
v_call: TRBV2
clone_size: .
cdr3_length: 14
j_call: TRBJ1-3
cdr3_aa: CASSTGFSGNTIYF
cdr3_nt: TGTGCCAGCAGTACAGGGTTCTCTGGAAACACCATATATTTT

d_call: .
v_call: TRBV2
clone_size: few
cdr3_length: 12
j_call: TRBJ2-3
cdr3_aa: CASSEGEGTQYF
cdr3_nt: TGTGCCAGCAGTGAAGGGGAAGGGACGCAGTATTTT

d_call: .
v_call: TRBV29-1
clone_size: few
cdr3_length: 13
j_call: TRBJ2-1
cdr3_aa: CSVDGLGFDEQFF
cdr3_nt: TGCAGCGTTGACGGTCTAGGTTTCGATGAGCAGTTCTTC

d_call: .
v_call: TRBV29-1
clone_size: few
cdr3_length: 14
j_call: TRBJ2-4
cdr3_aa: CSVEKTGPRNIQYF
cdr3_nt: TGCAGCGTTGAAAAGACCGGGCCTCGAAACATTCAGTACTTC

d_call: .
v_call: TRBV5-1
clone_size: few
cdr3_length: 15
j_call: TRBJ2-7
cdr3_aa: CASSLVSGESYEQYF
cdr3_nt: TGCGCCAGCAGCTTGGTTTCAGGGGAGTCCTACGAGCAGTACTTC

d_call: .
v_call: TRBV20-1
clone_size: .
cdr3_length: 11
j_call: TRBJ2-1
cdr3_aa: CSASDGDEQFF
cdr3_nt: TGCAGTGCTAGCGATGGCGATGAGCAGTTCTTC

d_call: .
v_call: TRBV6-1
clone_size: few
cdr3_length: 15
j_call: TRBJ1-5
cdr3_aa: CASSDRGLGEQPQHF
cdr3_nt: TGTGCCAGCAGTGACAGGGGATTGGGGGAGCAGCCCCAGCATTTT

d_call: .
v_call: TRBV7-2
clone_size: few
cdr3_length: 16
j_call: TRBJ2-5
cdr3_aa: CASSLVPDPRQETQYF
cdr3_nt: TGTGCCAGCAGCTTAGTTCCGGACCCCCGGCAAGAGACCCAGTACTTC

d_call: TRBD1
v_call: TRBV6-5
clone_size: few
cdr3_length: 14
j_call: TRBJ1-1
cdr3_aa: CASSLDREDFGAFF
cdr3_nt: TGTGCCAGCAGCCTGGACAGGGAGGACTTTGGAGCTTTCTTT

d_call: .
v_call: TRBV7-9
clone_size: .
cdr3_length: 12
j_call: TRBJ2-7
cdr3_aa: CASSPPSYEQYF
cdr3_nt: TGTGCCAGCAGCCCGCCCTCCTACGAGCAGTACTTC

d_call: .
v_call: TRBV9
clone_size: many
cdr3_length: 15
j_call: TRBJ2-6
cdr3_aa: CASSVGLAGANVLTF
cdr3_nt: TGTGCCAGCAGCGTAGGGCTGGCTGGGGCCAACGTCCTGACTTTC

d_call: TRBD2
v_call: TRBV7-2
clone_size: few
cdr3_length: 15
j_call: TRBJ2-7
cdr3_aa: CASSPGRATHYEQYF
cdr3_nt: TGTGCCAGCAGTCCCGGGAGGGCGACCCACTACGAGCAGTACTTC

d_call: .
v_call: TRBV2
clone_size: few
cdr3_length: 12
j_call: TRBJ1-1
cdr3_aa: CASSEVGIEAFF
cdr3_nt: TGTGCCAGCAGTGAAGTAGGTATTGAAGCTTTCTTT

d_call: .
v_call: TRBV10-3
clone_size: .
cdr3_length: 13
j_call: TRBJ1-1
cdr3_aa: CAISRPGNTEAFF
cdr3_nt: TGTGCCATCAGCCGCCCCGGGAACACTGAAGCTTTCTTT

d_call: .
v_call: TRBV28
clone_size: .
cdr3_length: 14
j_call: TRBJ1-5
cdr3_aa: CASKAIYSNQPQHF
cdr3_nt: TGTGCCAGCAAAGCCATCTATAGCAATCAGCCCCAGCATTTT

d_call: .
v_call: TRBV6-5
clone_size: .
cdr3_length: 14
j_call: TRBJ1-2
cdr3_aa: CASSKRSGFYGYTF
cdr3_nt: TGTGCCAGCAGTAAACGGTCGGGGTTCTATGGCTACACCTTC